The 26 T cell receptor beta chains below come from one sample, sequenced in a study of response to subunit inactivated influenza vaccine. TCRdb redid the calling of the RT-PCR reads with MiXCR, one entry per CDR3 protein. The data contain approximately 310,000 distinct CDR3 sequences, 21% of them seen just once; the ten biggest clones take up approximately 10%. The sample in question was PBMCs from blood, obtained approximately 22 months after vaccination. The receptors come from a man aged 50-75 years who received an inactivated influenza vaccine.

The chain combines TRBV5-4 with TRBJ2-5; a weak D match, TRBD1 (6 bases). This CDR3 is 14 amino acids long. V was cut by 4 bases and J by 5 bases, with 15 bases left in between. The germline V gene encodes CDR1 SGHNT and CDR2 YYREEE (reference sequence). This CDR3 is CASSQTVQGETQYF. The CDR3 DNA reads as TGTGCCAGCAGCCAGACCGTACAGGGCGAGACCCAGTACTTC.

This clonotype was observed a handful of times. The V call is TRBV20-1, the J call TRBJ2-5; 7 bases are a match to TRBD2. The CDR3 sequence is 13 residues long. With 7 bases clipped from V and 3 bases from J, the junction kept 8 bases outside the gene matches. CDR1 and CDR2 from the germline V gene are DFQATT and SNEGSKA (reference sequence). This CDR3 is CSVTRGGKETQYF. The DNA of the CDR3 is TGCAGTGTGACGCGGGGAGGGAAAGAGACCCAGTACTTC.

This clonotype was counted a few times. The chain has TRBV3-1 and TRBJ2-7; the D gene is possibly TRBD1 (5 bases). CDR1 is LGHDT, CDR2 YNNKEL, per germline (reference sequence). V was trimmed by 4 bases and J by 2 bases, leaving 9 bases between them. The CDR3 runs to 13 residues. The CDR3: CASSPGHTYEQYF. Here the CDR3 DNA reads TGTGCCAGCAGCCCCGGACACACCTACGAGCAGTACTTC.

The chain recombines TRBV18 with TRBJ1-5; weak D call: TRBD1 (6 bases). The germline V gene encodes CDR1 KGHSH and CDR2 LQKENI. This CDR3 comprises 17 residues. Trimming took off 1 base at V and 1 base at J, with 14 bases between the two ends. The CDR3: CASSPRFGGQSNQPQHF. For the CDR3, the DNA is TGTGCCAGCTCACCACGGTTTGGGGGGCAGAGCAATCAGCCCCAGCATTTT.

There are a few counts of this clonotype. This sequence joins TRBV6-5 and TRBJ2-2; D unresolved. CDR1 MNHEY and CDR2 SVGAGI come from the germline V gene. The CDR3 covers 11 residues. V lost 0 bases and J 15 bases, leaving 8 bases between the germline ends. CDR3 bases: TGTGCCAGCAGTTACTCAGGCCAAATGTTTTTT. This sequence encodes CASSYSGQMFF.

This clonotype came up a few times. CDR3 loop: CAISEMGLAGPWTYEQYF. DNA of the CDR3: TGTGCCATCAGTGAGATGGGACTAGCGGGGCCCTGGACCTACGAGCAGTACTTC. This sequence joins TRBV10-3 and TRBJ2-7; 13 nucleotides line up with TRBD2. With V trimmed by 2 bases and J by 2 bases, 9 bases remained unmatched. The CDR3 totals 18 residues. In germline, CDR1 is ENHRY, CDR2 SYGVKD.

This clonotype has only a few counts. The chain uses TRBV27 and TRBJ1-2; tentatively, D is TRBD1 (5 bases). Germline V gene sequence: CDR1 MNHEY, CDR2 SMNVEV (reference sequence). The CDR3 covers 15 residues. Trimming shortened V by 7 bases and J by 0 bases, and 15 bases separated the two germline ends. The CDR3 DNA reads as TGTGCCAGCACCCCATCCGGGACGCCTAACTATGGCTACACCTTC. Its protein product is CASTPSGTPNYGYTF.

This clonotype has just a few counts. The rearrangement links TRBV4-3 to TRBJ1-3, with TRBD1 matching over 7 bases. The length of the CDR3 is 19 residues. V lost 0 bases to trimming and J lost 3 bases; unmatched junction nucleotides: 14. Germline loops: CDR1 LGHNA, CDR2 YSLEER. The CDR3 loop reads CASSQDPWTDRVGGNTIYF. As DNA, the CDR3 is TGCGCCAGCAGCCAAGATCCCTGGACCGACAGGGTCGGTGGAAACACCATATATTTT.

The rearrangement joins TRBV6-1 to TRBJ2-5; D gene ambiguous. Germline V lookup: CDR1 MNHNS, CDR2 SASEGT. The CDR3 extends over 13 amino acids. Trimming removed 10 bases from V and 8 bases from J, with 20 bases in between. This chain's CDR3 is CATLLDEPGTQYF. The CDR3 nucleotides read TGTGCCACCCTCCTGGACGAACCGGGTACCCAGTACTTC.

This clonotype was seen repeatedly, ten times or more. This chain connects TRBV6-5 to TRBJ1-2; 10 bases align to TRBD1. V was clipped by 0 bases and J by 4 bases; unmatched bases: 5. The CDR3 totals 16 residues. Germline CDR1 MNHEY, CDR2 SVGAGI. This CDR3 reads CASSYSGQGGRYGYTF. CDR3 nucleotides: TGTGCCAGCAGTTACTCTGGACAGGGGGGCCGCTATGGCTACACCTTC.

V is TRBV6-5 and J is TRBJ2-1; 7 positions match TRBD2. Germline V lookup: CDR1 MNHEY, CDR2 SVGAGI. The CDR3 loop spans 13 amino acids. Trimming at V came to 2 bases and at J to 5 bases, leaving 0 bases not matched to a gene. CDR3 sequence (DNA): TGTGCCAGCAGTTACACTAGCGACAATGAGCAGTTCTTC. Translation gives CASSYTSDNEQFF.

The chain couples TRBV7-2 to TRBJ2-1, with a tentative D call TRBD1 (5 bases). The germline V gene encodes CDR1 SGHTA and CDR2 FQGNSA. The germline V and J ends were trimmed by 0 bases and 7 bases, with 19 bases remaining between them. The CDR3 covers 17 residues. The CDR3 nucleotides are TGTGCCAGCAGCTTAGCGGGGTCCTATAGGGGAAAGAATGAGCAGTTCTTC. The encoded protein is CASSLAGSYRGKNEQFF.

This clonotype was counted a few times. The junction and the germline gene differ at one end; a read error may be behind it. The chain combines TRBV12-3 or TRBV12-4 with TRBJ1-1; D uncertain. The length of the CDR3 is 14 residues. The CDR3 DNA reads as TGTGCCAGCAGTTTTGCGGTGGTGAACTCTGAAGCTTTCTTT. It yields the protein CASSFAVVNSEAFF.

This clonotype was counted only a few times. This may come from a read error, since a much larger clone is one base off. The chain couples TRBV2 to TRBJ1-4; D is possibly TRBD1 (6 bases). V lost 6 bases and J lost 12, with 17 bases in between. The germline gives CDR1 SNHLY, CDR2 FYNNEI. This CDR3 has 13 amino acids. CDR3 sequence: CASRAGTQEELFF. The DNA of the CDR3 is TGTGCCAGCAGAGCCGGGACACAGGAAGAACTGTTTTTT.

This clonotype was seen more than once but under ten times. V gene TRBV2 combines with J gene TRBJ1-2, with 9 bases matching TRBD1. V dropped 0 bases and J dropped 7; count of bases not matched to a gene: 9. Per germline, CDR1 SNHLY and CDR2 FYNNEI. This CDR3 contains 16 residues. CDR3 protein: CASSEARTGGIGGYTF. For the CDR3, the DNA is TGTGCCAGCAGTGAAGCGCGCACAGGGGGCATTGGTGGCTACACCTTC.

This clonotype was counted a few times. This chain connects TRBV20-1 to TRBJ2-7, with TRBD2 matching 12 bases. J was trimmed by 0 bases and V by 3 bases; bases with no gene match: 9. The CDR3 runs 17 residues. The germline CDR1 and CDR2 sequences are DFQATT and SNEGSKA (reference sequence). CDR3 DNA sequence: TGCAGTGCTAGTCCTGCTAGCGGGAGGGCCTCCTCCTACGAGCAGTACTTC. Residues: CSASPASGRASSYEQYF.

This clonotype was seen many times. V is TRBV12-3 or TRBV12-4 and J is TRBJ2-3, with TRBD1 matching over 11 bases. J lost 7 bases, V lost 5 bases, and 11 bases had no gene match. The CDR3 is made up of 16 amino acids. The CDR3, as DNA: TGTGCCAGCAGTCCCTGGACAGGGGGCTTTGATAATACGCAGTATTTT. Its translation: CASSPWTGGFDNTQYF.

A few counts support this clonotype. The rearrangement uses TRBV7-2 and TRBJ1-1; 7 positions agree with TRBD1. The CDR3 length is 13 residues. In germline, CDR1 is SGHTA, CDR2 FQGNSA. J lost 3 bases, V lost 5 bases, and 3 bases had no gene match. Here the CDR3 reads CASSRTGYTEAFF. DNA of the CDR3: TGTGCCAGCAGCAGGACAGGATACACTGAAGCTTTCTTT.

The table lists this clonotype with a few counts. The V and J genes are TRBV12-3 or TRBV12-4 and TRBJ2-7; D tentatively fits TRBD1 or TRBD2 (5 bases each). Trimming took off 4 bases at V and 6 bases at J, with 19 bases between the two ends. This CDR3 comprises 15 residues. Here the CDR3 reads CASSWTGTGYGEQYF. The CDR3 DNA reads as TGTGCCAGCAGTTGGACCGGGACCGGCTACGGCGAGCAGTACTTC.

This clonotype was counted between two and nine times. As DNA, the CDR3 is TGTGCCAGCAGCTTAGCCAAGAAGAACCTGAACACCGGGGAGCTGTTTTTT. Protein sequence: CASSLAKKNLNTGELFF. J is TRBJ2-2 and V is TRBV7-9; D unclear. V dropped 0 bases and J dropped 1 base, with 12 bases sitting between them. The CDR3 is 17 amino acids. In germline, CDR1 is SEHNR, CDR2 FQNEAQ (reference sequence).

This clonotype was counted many times. The rearrangement joins TRBV28 to TRBJ2-7; 7 nucleotides align to TRBD1. The CDR3 has 18 amino acids. Trimming took 1 base from V and 7 from J; bases not matched to a gene: 19. Germline values: CDR1 MDHEN, CDR2 SYDVKM. This CDR3 is CASSLFLARTKGAREQYF. In nucleotides, the CDR3 is TGTGCCAGCAGTTTATTCCTAGCCCGGACAAAGGGGGCGCGTGAGCAGTACTTC.

In regard to this clonotype: A read error is possible here, since a much larger clone lies one base away. The CDR3 does not end in the conserved phenylalanine or tryptophan, so this is likely a read error. The chain couples TRBV4-2 to TRBJ2-7; TRBD2 matches 12 bases. With V trimmed by 0 bases and J by 10 bases, 4 bases remained unmatched. Germline CDR1 LGHNA, CDR2 YNFKEQ. The CDR3 is made up of 14 amino acids. Here the CDR3 reads CASSQDRTSGVQYC. CDR3 DNA: TGTGCCAGCAGCCAAGACCGGACTAGCGGGGTCCAGTACTGC.

In DNA form, the CDR3 reads TGTGCCAGCACCTTTGACTGGGGGCCAACATACGAGCAGTACTTC. Protein: CASTFDWGPTYEQYF. The rearrangement uses TRBV7-2 and TRBJ2-7; D might be TRBD1 (6 bases). Germline-derived CDR1 and CDR2 are SGHTA and FQGNSA. Trimming took off 7 bases at V and 4 bases at J, with 20 bases between the two ends. The CDR3 runs 15 residues.

This chain links TRBV9 with TRBJ2-1, with a tentative D call TRBD1 (6 bases). CDR1 and CDR2 from the germline V gene are SGDLS and YYNGEE. Deletions cut 4 bases from V and 5 bases from J, with 13 bases between. The CDR3 covers 14 residues. CDR3 loop: CASSWGTGNNEQFF. The CDR3 coding sequence is TGTGCCAGCAGCTGGGGTACAGGGAACAATGAGCAGTTCTTC.

V gene TRBV20-1 combines with J gene TRBJ2-7; 11 nucleotides agree with TRBD2. The CDR3 loop spans 14 amino acids. The germline CDR1 and CDR2 sequences are DFQATT and SNEGSKA (reference sequence). Trimming removed 6 bases from V and 4 bases from J; junction bases left unmatched: 8. The CDR3 DNA is TGCAGTGCGATATCAACTAGCGGGAGTTACGAGCAGTACTTC. Amino acid sequence: CSAISTSGSYEQYF.

V gene TRBV10-3 combines with J gene TRBJ2-5; 8 nucleotides match TRBD1. Germline CDR1 ENHRY, CDR2 SYGVKD. J was trimmed by 3 bases and V by 6 bases; bases with no gene match: 3. CDR3 length: 13 amino acids. CDR3 sequence: CAIRPTGEETQYF. The CDR3 region has the DNA TGTGCCATCAGACCGACAGGGGAAGAGACCCAGTACTTC.